The clone carrying this TCR beta chain has a handful of counts. What it binds is unknown. Genomic DNA provided the template from which TCR beta VDJ and CDR3 profiles were obtained. TCRdb passed the reads through MiXCR, listing each CDR3 protein once. The sample contains hundreds of thousands of distinct CDR3 sequences, around a third of which appear only once. V lost 2 bases and J 3 bases, leaving 10 bases between the germline ends. Germline lookup yields CDR1 SNHLY and CDR2 FYNNEI. This CDR3 spans 14 amino acids. These data belong to a study of CD8+CD57+ T cells in acquired aplastic anemia. About the study: An average of roughly 2.9 ug of DNA was obtained from sorted CD4+ and CD8+ cells. Overall study results and limits: Controls and patients did not differ significantly in CD8+ Simpson's diversity.

Patients who underwent sequencing had shown CD8+CD57+ cell expansion by flow cytometry. The V and J genes are TRBV2 and TRBJ1-1, with no clear D. The sequence came from a human donor with aplastic anemia. The sequencing input was sorted CD4+, CD8+, or CD8+CD57+ T cells (not recorded which) from PBMCs. CDR3 in amino acids: CASSERYSYTEAFF. In nucleotides, the CDR3 is TGTGCCAGCAGTGAACGGTACAGTTACACTGAAGCTTTCTTT.